The rows below give T cell receptor beta chains drawn from one sample of a study of regulatory T cells in long-lasting Graves disease. MiXCR, run by TCRdb on the multiplex PCR reads, gives a single entry per CDR3 protein. Of 350,000 to 500,000 distinct CDR3 sequences listed, around 13% are singletons. These data were likewise used in another study, on T cells in Graves' hyperthyroidism and ophthalmopathy.

Sequencing was performed on peripheral blood mononuclear cells (PBMCs), taken at new diagnosis, from a patient treated with antithyroid drugs. The receptors stem from a woman aged 45-65 years with Graves disease. Both conserved end residues are part of each CDR3. Fields, in order: J gene, V gene, clone size, D gene, CDR3 protein, CDR3 DNA. D genes are given only for firm matches. For some rows the clone size is stated as once, few or many, or as a class when expanded; others skip it.

TRBJ2-5 TRBV29-1 many TRBD1 CSVDPGQGFETQYF TGCAGCGTTGATCCGGGACAGGGTTTTGAGACCCAGTACTTC
TRBJ1-1 TRBV13 many . CASSPVTVNTEAFF TGTGCCAGCAGCCCCGTCACAGTGAACACTGAAGCTTTCTTT
TRBJ2-5 TRBV20-1 many . CSAIQGGLETQYF TGCAGTGCTATCCAGGGTGGGTTAGAGACCCAGTACTTC
TRBJ1-5 TRBV28 many TRBD1 CASSPISTGFFVSSNQPQHF TGTGCCAGCAGTCCCATCTCGACAGGGTTTTTCGTTTCTAGCAATCAGCCCCAGCATTTT
TRBJ2-2 TRBV28 many TRBD2 CASLLLAGGAGELFF TGTGCCAGCTTACTGCTAGCGGGAGGCGCCGGGGAGCTGTTTTTT
TRBJ2-5 TRBV29-1 many . CSVEGPPLWGEGQETQYF TGCAGCGTGGAAGGGCCCCCCTTGTGGGGTGAGGGCCAAGAGACCCAGTACTTC
TRBJ2-5 TRBV10-3 . . CAISDKSGARDPLGETQYF TGTGCCATCAGTGACAAGTCTGGGGCTAGGGACCCACTTGGAGAGACCCAGTACTTC
TRBJ2-3 TRBV12-3/TRBV12-4 many TRBD2 CASSLDLAGISDTQYF TGTGCCAGCAGTTTGGACCTAGCGGGAATCTCAGATACGCAGTATTTT
TRBJ2-7 TRBV5-1 few TRBD2 CASSSIPSGRGYEQYF TGCGCCAGCAGCTCCATACCTAGCGGGAGGGGATACGAGCAGTACTTC
TRBJ2-7 TRBV6-1 . TRBD1 CASSPERDRAYEQYF TGTGCCAGCAGCCCCGAACGGGACAGGGCTTACGAGCAGTACTTC
TRBJ2-4 TRBV3-1 . . CASSQQGRGLSIQYF TGTGCCAGCAGCCAACAGGGGCGGGGACTGAGCATTCAGTACTTC
TRBJ2-7 TRBV29-1 few . CSVVVSGYEQYF TGCAGCGTTGTAGTTTCGGGCTACGAGCAGTACTTC
TRBJ2-3 TRBV20-1 . TRBD2 CSARVRLAGFTDTQYF TGCAGTGCTAGAGTCCGGCTAGCGGGATTCACAGATACGCAGTATTTT
TRBJ2-1 TRBV28 . TRBD2 CASSLTSGRRGNEQFF TGTGCCAGCAGTTTAACTAGCGGGAGGAGGGGCAATGAGCAGTTCTTC
TRBJ2-3 TRBV6-5 many . CASSYSGRGGTQYF TGTGCCAGCAGTTACTCGGGGAGAGGCGGTACGCAGTATTTT
TRBJ1-5 TRBV7-3 few TRBD1 CASSTRQGRVGNQPQHF TGTGCCAGCAGCACCCGACAGGGGCGGGTGGGCAATCAGCCCCAGCATTTT
TRBJ2-1 TRBV7-9 once TRBD2 CASGWGTSGSVDEQFF TGTGCCAGCGGCTGGGGGACTAGCGGGAGTGTTGATGAGCAGTTCTTC
TRBJ2-5 TRBV2 many TRBD1 CATSGTVETQYF TGTGCCACGTCCGGGACAGTAGAGACCCAGTACTTC
TRBJ2-1 TRBV10-3 . TRBD2 CAISESETSGRKQFF TGTGCCATCAGTGAGTCGGAGACTAGCGGGAGAAAGCAGTTCTTC
TRBJ2-7 TRBV27 . TRBD2 CASRQRIGGYEQYF TGTGCCAGCAGACAGAGAATCGGGGGGTACGAGCAGTACTTC
TRBJ1-1 TRBV6-1 . TRBD1 CASGRDRGNTEAFF TGTGCCAGTGGGAGGGACAGGGGGAACACTGAAGCTTTCTTT
TRBJ1-4 TRBV5-1 . . CASSLGYVRANEKLFF TGCGCCAGCAGCTTGGGGTACGTGCGGGCTAATGAAAAACTGTTTTTT
TRBJ1-2 TRBV27 few . CASSWGVGAINGYTF TGTGCCAGCAGTTGGGGGGTAGGCGCCATTAATGGCTACACCTTC
TRBJ2-1 TRBV11-2 many TRBD1 CASSSGQGAVDEQFF TGTGCCAGCAGCTCGGGACAGGGGGCTGTGGATGAGCAGTTCTTC
TRBJ1-1 TRBV24-1 many TRBD1 CATSDLQGANTEAFF TGTGCCACCAGTGATTTGCAGGGGGCGAACACTGAAGCTTTCTTT
TRBJ2-7 TRBV20-1 . TRBD2 CSALETSGYPYEQYF TGCAGTGCTCTTGAGACTAGCGGGTACCCCTACGAGCAGTACTTC
TRBJ2-7 TRBV28 many . CASSLGTTGLIPYEQYF TGTGCCAGCAGCCTAGGAACGACAGGCCTTATCCCCTACGAGCAGTACTTC
TRBJ1-2 TRBV5-6 once . CASSSADQGYTF TGTGCCAGCAGCTCGGCGGACCAGGGCTACACCTTC
TRBJ2-1 TRBV7-9 . . CASSLAAGVNEQFF TGTGCCAGCAGCTTAGCGGCAGGGGTAAATGAGCAGTTCTTC
TRBJ1-1 TRBV12-3/TRBV12-4 many TRBD1 CASRRDREMTNTEAFF TGTGCCAGCAGGCGGGACAGGGAAATGACGAACACTGAAGCTTTCTTT
TRBJ2-7 TRBV12-3/TRBV12-4 many . CASSTAGTAYRVNEQYF TGTGCCAGCAGTACGGCCGGGACGGCCTACCGGGTTAACGAGCAGTACTTC
TRBJ2-7 TRBV7-9 few TRBD2 CASSLARTSGRDDYEQYF TGTGCCAGCAGCTTAGCTCGGACTAGCGGGAGGGATGACTACGAGCAGTACTTC
TRBJ2-7 TRBV5-6 few TRBD1 CASSPYPGQGAYEQYF TGTGCCAGCAGCCCTTATCCGGGACAGGGGGCCTACGAGCAGTACTTC
TRBJ2-7 TRBV4-1 . . CASSQDGARGGSYEQYF TGCGCCAGCAGCCAAGATGGAGCCAGGGGTGGCTCCTACGAGCAGTACTTC
TRBJ2-7 TRBV12-3/TRBV12-4 many . CASRPSGTSYEQYF TGTGCCAGCAGACCCTCCGGGACCTCCTACGAGCAGTACTTC
TRBJ2-7 TRBV3-1 few . CAIPGTPTYEQYF TGTGCCATCCCCGGGACCCCCACCTACGAGCAGTACTTC
TRBJ2-3 TRBV28 many . CASRPSDLDTQYF TGTGCCAGCCGGCCTAGCGATTTAGATACGCAGTATTTT
TRBJ2-5 TRBV11-2 few TRBD1 CASSSRQGTGETQYF TGTGCCAGCAGCTCACGACAGGGGACGGGAGAGACCCAGTACTTC
TRBJ2-7 TRBV28 many . CASSPRDRNSGRRYEQYF TGTGCCAGCAGTCCCCGGGACAGGAATAGCGGGAGACGGTACGAGCAGTACTTC
TRBJ1-1 TRBV20-1 few . CSASPGAFSEAFF TGCAGTGCTTCCCCGGGGGCTTTCTCTGAAGCTTTCTTT
TRBJ2-1 TRBV29-1 few TRBD2 CSVPQPAGGRSSYNEQFF TGCAGCGTTCCCCAGCCGGCGGGAGGCCGTAGCTCCTACAATGAGCAGTTCTTC
TRBJ2-7 TRBV20-1 many . CSASPRVPGQSEQYF TGCAGTGCTAGCCCCCGGGTACCGGGTCAAAGCGAGCAGTACTTC
TRBJ2-5 TRBV5-1 many TRBD1 CASSWTGGETQYF TGTGCCAGCAGCTGGACAGGGGGGGAGACCCAGTACTTC
TRBJ1-6 TRBV27 . . CASSPGGNSPLHF TGTGCCAGCAGTCCCGGGGGAAATTCACCCCTCCACTTT
TRBJ2-1 TRBV11-1 many . CASSLATAGNNEQFF TGTGCCAGCAGCTTAGCAACGGCAGGCAACAATGAGCAGTTCTTC